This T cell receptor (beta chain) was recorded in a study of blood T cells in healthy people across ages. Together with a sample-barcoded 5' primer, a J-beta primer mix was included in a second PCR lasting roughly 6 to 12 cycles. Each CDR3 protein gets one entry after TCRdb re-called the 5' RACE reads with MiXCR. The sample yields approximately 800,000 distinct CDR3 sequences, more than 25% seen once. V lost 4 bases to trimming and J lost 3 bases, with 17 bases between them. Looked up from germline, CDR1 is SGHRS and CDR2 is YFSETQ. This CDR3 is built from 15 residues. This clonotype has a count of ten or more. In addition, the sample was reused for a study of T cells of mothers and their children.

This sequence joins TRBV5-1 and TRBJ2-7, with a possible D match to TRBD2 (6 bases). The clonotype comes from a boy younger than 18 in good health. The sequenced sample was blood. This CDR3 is CASSPSATSDYEQYF. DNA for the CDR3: TGCGCCAGCAGCCCGTCCGCGACTAGTGACTACGAGCAGTACTTC.